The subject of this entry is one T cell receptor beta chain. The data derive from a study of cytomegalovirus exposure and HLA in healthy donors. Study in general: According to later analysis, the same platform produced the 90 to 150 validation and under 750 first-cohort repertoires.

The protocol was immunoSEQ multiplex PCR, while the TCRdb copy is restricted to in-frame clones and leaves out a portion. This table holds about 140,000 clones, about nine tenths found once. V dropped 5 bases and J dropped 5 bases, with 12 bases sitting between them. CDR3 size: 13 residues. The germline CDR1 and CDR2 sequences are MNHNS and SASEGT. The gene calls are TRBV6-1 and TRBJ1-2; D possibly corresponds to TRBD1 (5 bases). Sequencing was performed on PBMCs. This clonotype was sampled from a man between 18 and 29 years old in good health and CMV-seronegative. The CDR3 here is CASSSGSGYGYTF. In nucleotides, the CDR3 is TGTGCCAGCAGTTCAGGGAGCGGGTATGGCTACACCTTC.